Given below is one T cell receptor (beta chain) in context. What antigen it recognizes has not been identified. Base-call qualities are not available, and no considerably larger clone is one nucleotide away. Patients with autoimmune disease history or receiving systemic immunosuppression were excluded from the trial. Peripheral blood for TCR sequencing was collected from all dose cohorts at baseline, on cycle 4 day 1, and on cycle 7 day 1. The samples were drawn from a first-in-human, open-label, multicenter phase I dose-escalation trial of ivuxolimab. The trial enrolled adults with locally advanced or metastatic head and neck squamous cell, hepatocellular, melanoma or renal cell carcinoma. Before TCR sequencing, CD4+ T cells and CD8+ T cells were sorted from peripheral blood as separate populations. The sample originates from a study of OX40 agonist ivuxolimab in advanced cancers. Context from the whole study: Ivuxolimab was a fully human IgG2 agonistic monoclonal antibody targeting the costimulatory receptor OX40 (CD134). Intravenous ivuxolimab was administered to patients every 2 weeks at six dose levels: 0.01, 0.1, 0.3, 1.5, 3 and 10 mg/kg. Of the roughly 52 dose-escalation patients, hepatocellular carcinoma was present in around 20, melanoma in some 15, renal cell carcinoma in 9 and head and neck cancer in 9. The dose-escalation cohort was 82.7% male with a mean age of approximately 59 years, ranging from about 23 to 85. Prior anti-PD-1, anti-PD-L1 or anti-CTLA-4 therapy was permitted, and checkpoint inhibitors had been received by under 50% of dose-escalation patients. Partial responses occurred in three dose-escalation patients, of whom one had hepatocellular carcinoma and two had cutaneous melanoma. Peripheral TCRbeta sequencing aimed to test whether ivuxolimab altered TCR sequence diversity and caused clonal T-cell expansion. The monotherapy dose-escalation portion (N ≈ 56 patients) of the phase I ivuxolimab trial is reported in the paper.

What the research found in general, with its limitations: After ivuxolimab, more expanded clones were found on average in CD8+ T cells than in CD4+ T cells. At doses of 0.1 to 3.0 mg/kg, clonal expansion of both CD4+ and CD8+ T cells in blood was seen between baseline and week 6. In the 0.1-3.0 mg/kg groups, partial responders had among the lowest normalized peripheral clonal expansion, particularly in CD8+ T cells. Low levels of normalized T-cell clonal expansion were also shown by some nonresponding patients. The antigen specificity of the peripheral T cells that underwent clonal expansion was not determined.

For sequencing of the TCRbeta CDR3 region, genomic DNA was extracted from the sorted cells. The immunoSEQ Assay was used for sequencing of TCRbeta CDR3 regions. What TCRdb holds here is the immuneACCESS table cut down to in-frame rearrangements. Part of the clones is not present; checked against another copy, under half of the missing clones reflect an unresolved V gene, and the others are unexplained. This sample is represented by about 52,000 clones; 65% to 85% of them were singletons. Roughly 4% of the sample goes to the ten largest clones. V is cut back by 3 bases and J by 4 bases, with 8 bases in the junction unmatched. In the germline V gene, CDR1 corresponds to SGHTA and CDR2 to FQGNSA. The CDR3 runs 18 amino acids, cysteine and phenylalanine included. Only the CDR3 part of the read is kept: 54 bases, read in frame from the first base.

This sequence was found in an adult with an advanced solid tumor such as melanoma, head and neck, liver or kidney cancer. The sample in question was CD4+ or CD8+ T cells sorted from blood, obtained in a trial of the OX40 agonist ivuxolimab. The chain couples TRBV7-2 to TRBJ2-5, with 16 junctional bases fitting TRBD2. This receptor has the CDR3 CASSLRSGTSGGGETQYF. The nucleotide sequence reads TGTGCCAGCAGCTTGCGATCCGGGACTAGCGGGGGGGGAGAGACCCAGTACTTC.